This T cell receptor beta chain was captured in a study of T cell responses to AZD1222 COVID-19 vaccine. Sequencing was performed with immunoSEQ multiplex PCR; in TCRdb, only in-frame clones are kept and a portion is missing. Of around 100,000 clones in the sample, approximately 87% were seen once. Germline CDR1 is LNHNV and CDR2 is YYDKDF (reference sequence). The V gene lost 0 bases and the J gene lost 5 bases, with 11 bases spanning the gap. The CDR3 totals 15 residues. Study results and limitations: Close to half of spike-specific TCRs reportedly recognize unmutated variant regions. Recipients of AZD1222 seropositive at baseline numbered only 5 or 6. Dominant CD4 TCR responses targeted spike regions 160-218 and 743-854. Mostly white British, mostly female donors; authors suggested clonal diversity may be underestimated.

Worth noting for this clone: The antigen remains undetermined.

The V call is TRBV15, the J call TRBJ1-5; D gene unclear. The TCR sequence derives from an adult in good health. Specimen: peripheral blood, collected on day 0 of MenACWY control vaccination. As DNA, the CDR3 is TGTGCCACCAGCAGAGATATCGGGCTTCATCAGCCCCAGCATTTT. Translation gives CATSRDIGLHQPQHF.